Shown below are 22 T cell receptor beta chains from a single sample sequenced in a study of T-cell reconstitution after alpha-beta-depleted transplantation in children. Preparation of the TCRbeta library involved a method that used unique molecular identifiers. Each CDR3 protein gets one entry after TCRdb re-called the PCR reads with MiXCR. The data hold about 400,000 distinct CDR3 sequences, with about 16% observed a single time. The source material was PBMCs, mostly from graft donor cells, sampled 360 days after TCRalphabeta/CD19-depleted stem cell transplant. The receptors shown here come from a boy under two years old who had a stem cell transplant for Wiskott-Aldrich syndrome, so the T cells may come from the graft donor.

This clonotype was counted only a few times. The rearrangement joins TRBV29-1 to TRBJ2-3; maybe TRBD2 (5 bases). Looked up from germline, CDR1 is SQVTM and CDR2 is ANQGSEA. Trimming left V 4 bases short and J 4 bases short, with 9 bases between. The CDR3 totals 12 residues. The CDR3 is CSVGGFPDTQYF. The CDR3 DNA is TGCAGCGTTGGCGGGTTTCCAGATACGCAGTATTTT.

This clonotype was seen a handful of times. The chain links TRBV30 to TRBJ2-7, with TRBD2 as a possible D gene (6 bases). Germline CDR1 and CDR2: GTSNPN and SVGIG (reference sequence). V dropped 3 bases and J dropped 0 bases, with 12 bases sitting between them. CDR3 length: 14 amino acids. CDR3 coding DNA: TGTGCCTGGAGACCGGGACTGGGCTCCTACGAGCAGTACTTC. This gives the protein CAWRPGLGSYEQYF.

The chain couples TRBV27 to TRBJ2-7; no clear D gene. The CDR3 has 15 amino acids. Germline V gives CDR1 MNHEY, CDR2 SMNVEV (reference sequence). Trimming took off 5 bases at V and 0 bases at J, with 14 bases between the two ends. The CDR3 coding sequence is TGTGCCAGCAGTCCCCGTGCACCAAGCTCCTACGAGCAGTACTTC. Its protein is CASSPRAPSSYEQYF.

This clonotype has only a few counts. Written as DNA, the CDR3 is TGCAGTGCTAGACACCCCAAGGCCGGGGAGCTGTTTTTT. Protein product: CSARHPKAGELFF. The J gene is TRBJ2-2, the V gene TRBV20-1; D unresolved. This CDR3 contains 13 residues. Looked up from germline, CDR1 is DFQATT and CDR2 is SNEGSKA (reference sequence). Trimming left V 2 bases short and J 6 bases short, with 10 bases between.

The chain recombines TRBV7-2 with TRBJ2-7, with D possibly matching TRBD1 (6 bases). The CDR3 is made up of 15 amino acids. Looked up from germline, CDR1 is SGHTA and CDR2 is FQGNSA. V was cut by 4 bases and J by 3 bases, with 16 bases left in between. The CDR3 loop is CASSWRQAQLYEQYF. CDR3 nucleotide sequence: TGTGCCAGCAGCTGGAGACAGGCACAACTCTACGAGCAGTACTTC.

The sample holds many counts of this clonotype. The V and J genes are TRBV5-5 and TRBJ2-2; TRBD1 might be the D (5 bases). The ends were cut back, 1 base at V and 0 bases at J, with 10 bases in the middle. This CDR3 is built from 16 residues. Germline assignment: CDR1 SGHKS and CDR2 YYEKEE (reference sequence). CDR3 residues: CASSLFDSANTGELFF. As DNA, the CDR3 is TGTGCCAGCAGCTTGTTCGACAGCGCGAACACCGGGGAGCTGTTTTTT.

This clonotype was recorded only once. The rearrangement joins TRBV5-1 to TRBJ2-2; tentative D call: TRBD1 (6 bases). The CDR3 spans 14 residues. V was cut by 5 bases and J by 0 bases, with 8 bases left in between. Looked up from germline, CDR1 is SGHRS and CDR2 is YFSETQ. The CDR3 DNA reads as TGCGCCAGCAGGGACAGTCCGAACACCGGGGAGCTGTTTTTT. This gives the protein CASRDSPNTGELFF.

In DNA, the CDR3 is TGTGCCAGCAACCAAGACTCGCGAGGGGAGCTGTTTTTT. This encodes CASNQDSRGELFF. The rearrangement links TRBV7-9 to TRBJ2-2, with no clear D. Germline V gene sequence: CDR1 SEHNR, CDR2 FQNEAQ (reference sequence). The CDR3 totals 13 residues. V lost 7 bases and J lost 8, with 14 bases in between.

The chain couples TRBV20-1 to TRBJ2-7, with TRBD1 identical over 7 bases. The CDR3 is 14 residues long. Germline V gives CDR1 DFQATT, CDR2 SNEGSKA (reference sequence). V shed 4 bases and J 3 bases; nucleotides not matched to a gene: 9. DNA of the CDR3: TGCAGTGCTACCTCCTCGGGACAGCTCTACGAGCAGTACTTC. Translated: CSATSSGQLYEQYF.

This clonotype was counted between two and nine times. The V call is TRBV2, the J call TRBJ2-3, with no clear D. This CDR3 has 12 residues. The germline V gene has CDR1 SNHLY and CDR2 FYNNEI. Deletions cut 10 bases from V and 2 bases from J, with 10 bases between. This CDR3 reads CAILGYTDTQYF. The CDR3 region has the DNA TGTGCCATCCTCGGGTACACAGATACGCAGTATTTT.

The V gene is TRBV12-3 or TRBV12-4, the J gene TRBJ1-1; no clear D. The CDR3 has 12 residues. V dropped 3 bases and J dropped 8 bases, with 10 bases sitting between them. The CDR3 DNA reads TGTGCCAGCAGTTTCATCCGCAGGGAAGCTTTCTTT. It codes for CASSFIRREAFF.

CDR3 in amino acids: CASSFLGGKSYEQYF. The CDR3 nucleotides are TGTGCCAGCAGTTTTTTGGGGGGCAAGTCCTACGAGCAGTACTTC. The chain joins TRBV28 to TRBJ2-7; D assignment may be TRBD1 or TRBD2 (6 bases each). Trimming stripped 3 bases from V and 1 base from J, with 13 bases between. The CDR3 is 15 amino acids. Germline V CDR1 and CDR2: MDHEN, SYDVKM.

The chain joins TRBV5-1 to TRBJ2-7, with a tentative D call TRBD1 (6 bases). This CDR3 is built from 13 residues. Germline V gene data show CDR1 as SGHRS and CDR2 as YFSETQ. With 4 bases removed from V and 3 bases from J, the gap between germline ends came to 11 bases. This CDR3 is CASSTSTGYEQYF. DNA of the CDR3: TGCGCCAGCAGCACCTCGACAGGCTACGAGCAGTACTTC.

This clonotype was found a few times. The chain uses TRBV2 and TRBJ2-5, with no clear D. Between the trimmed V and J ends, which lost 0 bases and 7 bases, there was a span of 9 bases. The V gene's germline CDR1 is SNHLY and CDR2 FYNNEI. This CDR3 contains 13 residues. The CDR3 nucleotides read TGTGCCAGCAGTGAAGCGGAGCGTAGGACCCAGTACTTC. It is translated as CASSEAERRTQYF.

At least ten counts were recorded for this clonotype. CDR3 sequence reads: CASSFGTAYNEQFF. The CDR3 bases are TGTGCCAGCAGTTTTGGGACAGCCTACAATGAGCAGTTCTTC. The gene calls are TRBV28 and TRBJ2-1, with 7 positions matching TRBD1. J lost 2 bases, V lost 3 bases, and 1 base had no gene match. The CDR3 runs 14 residues. Looked up from germline, CDR1 is MDHEN and CDR2 is SYDVKM.

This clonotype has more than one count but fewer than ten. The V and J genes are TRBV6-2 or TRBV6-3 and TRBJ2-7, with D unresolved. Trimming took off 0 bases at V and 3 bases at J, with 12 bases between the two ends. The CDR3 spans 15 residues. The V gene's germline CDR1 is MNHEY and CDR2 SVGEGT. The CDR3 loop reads CASSYSIRPGYEQYF. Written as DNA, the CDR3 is TGTGCCAGCAGTTACTCGATACGACCTGGCTACGAGCAGTACTTC.

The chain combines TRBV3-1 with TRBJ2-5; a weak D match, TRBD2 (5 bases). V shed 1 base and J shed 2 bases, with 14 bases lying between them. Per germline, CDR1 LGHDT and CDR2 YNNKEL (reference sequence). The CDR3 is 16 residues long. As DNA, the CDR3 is TGTGCCAGCAGCCAAGTCTCCCGGGGTTTGCAAGAGACCCAGTACTTC. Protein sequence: CASSQVSRGLQETQYF.

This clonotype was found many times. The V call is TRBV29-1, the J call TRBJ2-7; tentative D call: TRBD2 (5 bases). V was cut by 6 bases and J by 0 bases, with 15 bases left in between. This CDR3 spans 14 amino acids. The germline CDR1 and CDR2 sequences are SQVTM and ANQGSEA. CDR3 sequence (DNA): TGCAGCGTGAGGGCGGACGGAACCTCCTACGAGCAGTACTTC. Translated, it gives CSVRADGTSYEQYF.

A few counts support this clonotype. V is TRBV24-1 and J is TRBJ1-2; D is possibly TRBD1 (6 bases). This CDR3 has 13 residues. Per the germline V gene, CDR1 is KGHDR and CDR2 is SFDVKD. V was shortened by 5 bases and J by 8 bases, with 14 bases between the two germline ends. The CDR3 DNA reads TGTGCCACCAGTGCCTTCCGGGGGCGCGGCTACACCTTC. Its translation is CATSAFRGRGYTF.

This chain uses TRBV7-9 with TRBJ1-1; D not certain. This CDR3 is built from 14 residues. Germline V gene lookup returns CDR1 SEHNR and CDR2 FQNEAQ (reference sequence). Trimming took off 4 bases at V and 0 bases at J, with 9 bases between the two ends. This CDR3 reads CASSSLSLNTEAFF. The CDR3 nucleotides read TGTGCCAGCAGCTCCCTCTCCTTGAACACTGAAGCTTTCTTT.

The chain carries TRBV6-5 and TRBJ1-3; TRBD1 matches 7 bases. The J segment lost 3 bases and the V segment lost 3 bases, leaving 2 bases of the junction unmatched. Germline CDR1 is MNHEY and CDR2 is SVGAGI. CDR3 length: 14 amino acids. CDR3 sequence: CASSYRTGGNTIYF. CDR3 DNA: TGTGCCAGCAGTTATCGGACAGGTGGAAACACCATATATTTT.

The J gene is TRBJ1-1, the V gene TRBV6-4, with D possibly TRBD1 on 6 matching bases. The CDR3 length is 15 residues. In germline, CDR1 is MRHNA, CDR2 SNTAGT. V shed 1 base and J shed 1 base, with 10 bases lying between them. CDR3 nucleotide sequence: TGTGCCAGCAGTGACTGGGGACATCCGAACACTGAAGCTTTCTTT. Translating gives CASSDWGHPNTEAFF.